This is a list of T cell receptor beta chains from one sample in a study of blood T cell repertoires in COVID-19. This table comes from immunoSEQ multiplex PCR, and its TCRdb copy is limited to in-frame clones, with some not included. The sample includes approximately 81,000 clones, roughly four fifths of them seen just once. Input material: peripheral blood. The source of these receptors is a human donor in a cohort sampled during active COVID-19. Each CDR3 is given with its conserved first and last residue. A D gene is named only where the DNA matches it firmly. The size entry is marked missing in some rows and otherwise reads once, few, many or a size class.

>.|TRBJ2-4|TRBV2|few
TGTGCCAGCAGGGACCCCCGGACAAAAAACATTCAGTACTTC
CASRDPRTKNIQYF
>.|TRBJ1-2|TRBV5-1|.
TGCGCCAGCAGCCAATCGGGTACTCAAAGCGGTGGCTACACCTTC
CASSQSGTQSGGYTF
>TRBD1|TRBJ1-4|TRBV19|.
TGTGCCAGTAGGTTCGGGACAGCTAATGAAAAACTGTTTTTT
CASRFGTANEKLFF
>.|TRBJ2-2|TRBV5-1|.
TGCGCCAGCAGGCGGGGCACCGGGGAGCTGTTTTTT
CASRRGTGELFF
>TRBD1|TRBJ1-1|TRBV7-9|.
TGTGCCAGCAGCTTACTGGTGACAGGGACTGAAGCTTTCTTT
CASSLLVTGTEAFF
>TRBD2|TRBJ2-5|TRBV19|once
TGTGCCAGTAGTTTTGGACTAGCGGGGTCCGAGACCCAGTACTTC
CASSFGLAGSETQYF
>.|TRBJ1-1|TRBV27|.
TGTGCCAGCAGTTTGCAGGGCGTTGTGAACACTGAAGCTTTCTTT
CASSLQGVVNTEAFF
>TRBD1|TRBJ1-2|TRBV29-1|.
TGCAGCGTTGTTGACAGGGCGAACTATGGCTACACCTTC
CSVVDRANYGYTF
>.|TRBJ1-1|TRBV16|.
TGTGCCAGCAGCCAATTATTACAGCAGAACACTGAAGCTTTCTTT
CASSQLLQQNTEAFF
>TRBD1|TRBJ1-1|TRBV5-6|.
TGTGCCAGCAGCTTGGACGACAGGGGGAGAGGGGCTTTCTTT
CASSLDDRGRGAFF
>TRBD1|TRBJ2-5|TRBV5-1|.
TGCGCCAGCAGCCTGGACAGGAGTGAAGAGACCCAGTACTTC
CASSLDRSEETQYF
>TRBD1|TRBJ1-2|TRBV13|.
TGTGCCAGCAGCTTATCGGGGTTGAGAAGGGGGCACGGTGGCTACACCTTC
CASSLSGLRRGHGGYTF
>.|TRBJ1-2|TRBV19|.
TGTGCCAGTACCGGCGCGGGGAACTATGGCTACACCTTC
CASTGAGNYGYTF
>TRBD1|TRBJ1-1|TRBV11-2|.
TGTGCCAGCAGCCGCGGGACAGGGATGAACACTGAAGCTTTCTTT
CASSRGTGMNTEAFF
>.|TRBJ1-2|TRBV24-1|.
TGTGCCACCAGTGATTCTCGGGGCTACACCTTC
CATSDSRGYTF
>TRBD1|TRBJ1-2|TRBV3-1/TRBV3-2|.
TGTGCCAGCAGCCAAGCGTCAGGGGGCGATGGCTACACCTTC
CASSQASGGDGYTF
>.|TRBJ1-1|TRBV18|.
TGTGCCAGCTCACCACCGGAGGAACGTGAAGCTTTCTTT
CASSPPEEREAFF
>.|TRBJ2-7|TRBV5-4|.
TGTGCCAGCAGCTTGAGAGAACACGAGCAGTACTTC
CASSLREHEQYF
>TRBD1|TRBJ1-2|TRBV7-9|.
TGTGCCAGCAGCCCGTCGGACAGGGGCCCGTATGGCTACACCTTC
CASSPSDRGPYGYTF